This TCR beta chain was recovered during a study of CXCR3-negative and CXCR3-positive naive CD8 T cells. Regarding the study as a whole: Whereas memory cells differed, naive CXCR3-negative and CXCR3-positive cells shared similar TRBV-TRBJ usage. CXCR3-positive naive cells had TRB CDR3s that were more hydrophobic than CXCR3-negative naive cells had. Both of the naive subsets showed about the same high diversity, but memory CD8+ cells had much less.

This CDR3 is built from 14 residues. The germline V gene encodes CDR1 PRHDT and CDR2 FYEKMQ (reference sequence). UMI-tagged TRB cDNA libraries were built via 5' RACE. TCRdb re-called the 5' RACE reads and shows each CDR3 protein once, DNA omitted. The repertoire table contains some 150,000 distinct CDR3 sequences. For this clonotype: As yet, its antigen is unknown.

Cells classed as naive CD8+ T cells were CD45RO-CCR7+CD27+CD95-. This chain uses TRBV13 with TRBJ2-1. This receptor was obtained from a human donor in good health. Some clones in this sample may be carry-over from other donors' samples. Sequenced sample: naive CXCR3+ CD8+ T cells from blood. The sample's subset: CD45RO-CCR7+CD27+CD95- naive CD8+ T cells expressing CXCR3 (TNR3+). CDR3 amino acids: CASSLDTIYNEQFF.